This is a list of T cell receptor beta chains from one sample in a study. One entry per CDR3 protein, called by TCRdb with MiXCR from the 5' RACE reads. The repertoire holds about 47,000 distinct CDR3 sequences, 25% to 35% seen once, with approximately 2.3% in the top ten. The sample was naive CD4+ T cells sorted from blood. These receptors were collected from a female donor with breast cancer. The CDR3 runs from the conserved cysteine through the conserved F or W. D genes are given only for firm matches. The size entry is marked missing in some rows and otherwise reads once, few, many or a size class.

CDR3 DNA	CDR3 protein	D gene	clone size	J gene	V gene
TGCAGTGCCCAGGGGGCGCAGGGTTGGGTCACTGATACGCAGTATTTT	CSAQGAQGWVTDTQYF	TRBD1	few	TRBJ2-3	TRBV20-1
TGTGCCAGCAGTTACTCCCGGGGGAATCAGCCCCAGCATTTT	CASSYSRGNQPQHF	NA	NA	TRBJ1-5	TRBV6-6
TGTGCCATCAGTCTTAGGGCTGATAATTCACCCCTCCACTTT	CAISLRADNSPLHF	NA	NA	TRBJ1-6	TRBV10-3
TGTGCCAGCAGTTTAAGGGCAGGAAACTATGGCTACACCTTC	CASSLRAGNYGYTF	NA	few	TRBJ1-2	TRBV12-3/TRBV12-4
TGCAGTGCTCAGTCGGGCTATCCTGACTATGGCTACACCTTC	CSAQSGYPDYGYTF	NA	medium-sized	TRBJ1-2	TRBV20-1
TGTGCCAGCAGTTCAGATACGCAGTATTTT	CASSSDTQYF	NA	many	TRBJ2-3	TRBV6-5
TGTGCCAGCAGCTCGACTAGCGGGAGGAACACCGGGGAGCTGTTTTTT	CASSSTSGRNTGELFF	TRBD2	many	TRBJ2-2	TRBV5-4
TGCAGTGCTAGAAGGGGGAGCACTAAAGATACGCAGTATTTT	CSARRGSTKDTQYF	NA	NA	TRBJ2-3	TRBV20-1
TGTGCCAGCAGTGACTTGGCCTTTACCGGGGAGCTGTTTTTT	CASSDLAFTGELFF	NA	NA	TRBJ2-2	TRBV6-4
TGTGCCAGCAGCCAAGATTCAGGGAACACTGAAGCTTTCTTT	CASSQDSGNTEAFF	NA	NA	TRBJ1-1	TRBV4-2
TGCAGTGCTAGGTCCGGACAGGGGCTTTACGAGCAGTACTTC	CSARSGQGLYEQYF	TRBD1	many	TRBJ2-7	TRBV20-1
TGTGCCAGCAGTTCCGGGACTAGCGGGAGGCCGGGCACAGATACGCAGTATTTT	CASSSGTSGRPGTDTQYF	TRBD2	few	TRBJ2-3	TRBV9
TGTGCCAGCAGTTTGGGACACTACGAGCAGTACTTC	CASSLGHYEQYF	NA	NA	TRBJ2-7	TRBV28
TGTGCCAGCTCAACAACTAGCGTTAATGAGCAGTTCTTC	CASSTTSVNEQFF	TRBD2	NA	TRBJ2-1	TRBV18
TGTGCCAGCAGTCTCAGAAACATATCACCCCTCCACTTT	CASSLRNISPLHF	NA	few	TRBJ1-6	TRBV28
TGTGCCAGCAGCTGGGGGGGACAGGCAGTCGAGCAGTACTTC	CASSWGGQAVEQYF	NA	NA	TRBJ2-7	TRBV7-2
TGCGCCAGCAGCCAGAGAGCAGGGACTAGGGTCGCCGGGGAGCTGTTTTTT	CASSQRAGTRVAGELFF	TRBD2	medium-sized	TRBJ2-2	TRBV4-3
TGTGCCAGCAGTTACGCTAGCGGGAGGTCTAACACCGGGGAGCTGTTTTTT	CASSYASGRSNTGELFF	TRBD2	few	TRBJ2-2	TRBV6-2/TRBV6-3
TGTGCCAGCAGTTTGGGCGGGAGTGGACCCTACGAGCAGTACTTC	CASSLGGSGPYEQYF	TRBD2	NA	TRBJ2-7	TRBV27
TGCAGTGCTGGAAGGACAGGGGGCGGGGGGACTGAAGCTTTCTTT	CSAGRTGGGGTEAFF	TRBD1	few	TRBJ1-1	TRBV20-1
TGTGCCAGCAGCCCCTCCGCTGTTTTGCAGGGCCGAAATTCACCCCTCCACTTT	CASSPSAVLQGRNSPLHF	NA	few	TRBJ1-6	TRBV28
TGTGCCAGCAGGTTAGCGGGATTTTTAACCGGAAGCCTAGAGACCCAGTACTTC	CASRLAGFLTGSLETQYF	TRBD2	NA	TRBJ2-5	TRBV6-1
TGTGCCAGCAGCGTCCTCCAGGACGGGGGCGAGCAGTACTTC	CASSVLQDGGEQYF	NA	few	TRBJ2-7	TRBV9
TGTGCCAGCAGTGTAGCTGGTCTACCTGAGCAGTTCTTC	CASSVAGLPEQFF	NA	few	TRBJ2-1	TRBV6-1
TGTGCCAGCAGCCCAAGACAGGGCTACGAGCAGTACTTC	CASSPRQGYEQYF	TRBD1	NA	TRBJ2-7	TRBV3-1
TGTGCCAGCAGCTTAGGGGCAGGGCTGGCCAAAAACATTCAGTACTTC	CASSLGAGLAKNIQYF	NA	NA	TRBJ2-4	TRBV7-9